These 26 T cell receptor beta chains were sequenced from one sample in a study of follicular helper T cells after annual influenza vaccination. The repertoire was sequenced with immunoSEQ multiplex PCR; TCRdb's copy has only in-frame clones and lacks some. The profile shows 9,500 to 15,000 clones, approximately 80% of them singletons. Regarding time point: 2015-2016 season, pre-vaccination. The sample consisted of CXCR5+ CD38- circulating T follicular helper cells from blood, taken on the day of influenza vaccination. Stated subset: circulating Tfh, non-naive CD4+CXCR5+PD-1+ (ICOS+CD38+ or ICOS-CD38-). The source of these receptors is an adult who received the influenza vaccine.

The rearrangement uses TRBV28 and TRBJ1-2, with D hard to call. The CDR3 spans 11 residues. Trimming stripped 6 bases from V and 8 bases from J, with 10 bases between. The germline V gene has CDR1 MDHEN and CDR2 SYDVKM. As DNA, the CDR3 is TGTGCCAGCAGCCATCACTGGGGCTACACCTTC. Its translation: CASSHHWGYTF.

This chain uses TRBV4-2 with TRBJ2-3; the D gene is possibly TRBD2 (7 bases). Per germline, CDR1 LGHNA and CDR2 YNFKEQ. This CDR3 contains 16 residues. V was trimmed by 1 base and J by 5 bases, leaving 16 bases between them. In DNA form, the CDR3 reads TGTGCCAGCAGCCAAGCCACTAGGGGGGGACGAGATACGCAGTATTTT. This sequence encodes CASSQATRGGRDTQYF.

J is TRBJ2-5 and V is TRBV5-6, with 8 positions matching TRBD1. J lost 3 bases, V lost 5 bases, and 15 bases had no gene match. The CDR3 is made up of 17 amino acids. Germline-derived CDR1 and CDR2 are SGHDT and YYEEEE. The CDR3 region has the DNA TGTGCCAGCAGGCATGGGCTAGGACAGGGCTTAAAAGAGACCCAGTACTTC. Translation gives CASRHGLGQGLKETQYF.

The chain carries TRBV14 and TRBJ2-2; D remains ambiguous. V was shortened by 3 bases and J by 7 bases, with 9 bases between the two germline ends. Germline-derived CDR1 and CDR2 are SGHDN and FVKESK. The CDR3 runs 13 residues. In DNA, the CDR3 is TGTGCCAGCAGCCAGCTAATAGGCGGGGAGCTGTTTTTT. It is translated as CASSQLIGGELFF.

This sequence joins TRBV5-1 and TRBJ1-1; D not certain. The germline V gene encodes CDR1 SGHRS and CDR2 YFSETQ. The CDR3 is 16 amino acids. The V and J ends lost 5 bases and 1 base respectively, with 18 bases between them. This CDR3 reads CASSMEEGRRNTEAFF. The CDR3 DNA follows: TGCGCCAGCAGTATGGAGGAAGGGAGGAGGAACACTGAAGCTTTCTTT.

This chain links TRBV2 with TRBJ2-3; no clear D gene. Trimming shortened V by 8 bases and J by 2 bases, and 14 bases separated the two germline ends. The CDR3 spans 14 residues. Germline lookup yields CDR1 SNHLY and CDR2 FYNNEI. DNA of the CDR3: TGTGCCAGCGGTATCCTACTTATCACAGATACGCAGTATTTT. This gives the protein CASGILLITDTQYF.

The gene calls are TRBV6-1 and TRBJ2-3, with a tentative D call TRBD1 (5 bases). Germline values: CDR1 MNHNS, CDR2 SASEGT. V lost 7 bases and J lost 0, with 14 bases in between. CDR3 length: 15 residues. This CDR3 reads CASMGKGVSTDTQYF. CDR3 nucleotide sequence: TGTGCCAGCATGGGGAAAGGGGTCAGCACAGATACGCAGTATTTT.

J is TRBJ1-6 and V is TRBV6-1; weak D call: TRBD1 (5 bases). The V end lost 2 bases, the J end lost 7 bases, and 12 bases lay between the germline ends. Germline lookup yields CDR1 MNHNS and CDR2 SASEGT. This CDR3 is 15 amino acids long. The CDR3 sequence is CASSENQGRNSPLHF. The CDR3 DNA reads as TGTGCCAGCAGTGAAAACCAGGGACGGAATTCACCCCTCCACTTT.

V gene TRBV7-3 combines with J gene TRBJ2-1, with D hard to call. Looked up from germline, CDR1 is SGHTA and CDR2 is FQGTGA. V lost 5 bases to trimming and J lost 5 bases, with 10 bases between them. This CDR3 region has 13 residues. The CDR3 reads CASSRGRNNEQFF. The DNA of the CDR3 is TGTGCCAGCAGCCGTGGGCGAAACAATGAGCAGTTCTTC.

This chain joins TRBV28 and TRBJ2-2, with 7 bases fitting TRBD2. V shed 9 bases, J shed 6 bases, and the junction held 7 bases outside the gene matches. This CDR3 is built from 13 residues. Germline V lookup: CDR1 MDHEN, CDR2 SYDVKM. CDR3 residues: CASRSAGPGELFF. CDR3 nucleotides: TGTGCCAGTCGGTCAGCGGGGCCCGGGGAGCTGTTTTTT.

This chain links TRBV2 with TRBJ1-2; 7 nucleotides agree with TRBD1. J lost 7 bases, V lost 4 bases, and 6 bases had no gene match. The CDR3 has 13 amino acids. Germline V gives CDR1 SNHLY, CDR2 FYNNEI. This chain's CDR3 is CASSGQGFGGYTF. The CDR3 DNA sequence: TGTGCCAGCAGTGGACAGGGCTTTGGTGGCTACACCTTC.

The chain recombines TRBV2 with TRBJ2-3; D gene ambiguous. V was trimmed by 7 bases and J by 6 bases, leaving 11 bases between them. The CDR3 consists of 12 residues. Germline CDR1 and CDR2: SNHLY and FYNNEI. CDR3 region: CASKGFLDTQYF. Written as DNA, the CDR3 is TGTGCCAGCAAAGGCTTTTTGGATACGCAGTATTTT.

The chain carries TRBV10-3 and TRBJ2-3; 8 positions match TRBD2. Germline values: CDR1 ENHRY, CDR2 SYGVKD. J gave up 5 bases and V 2 bases, and 3 bases lay outside the gene matches. This CDR3 has 14 amino acids. The CDR3 nucleotides are TGTGCCATCAGTGAGCCGGGGGGGAAAGATACGCAGTATTTT. It translates to CAISEPGGKDTQYF.

About this clone: Other DNA variants within this sample encode the same CDR3. This sequence joins TRBV29-1 and TRBJ2-1, with TRBD1 matching 7 bases. Per the germline V gene, CDR1 is SQVTM and CDR2 is ANQGSEA. CDR3 size: 12 residues. J lost 6 bases, V lost 4 bases, and 3 bases had no gene match. For the CDR3, the DNA is TGCAGCGTTGCGGGACAGATCAATGAGCAGTTCTTC. Amino acid sequence: CSVAGQINEQFF.

V gene TRBV11-3 combines with J gene TRBJ1-4, with 10 nucleotides matching TRBD1. The CDR3 runs 16 residues. Germline CDR1 SGHNT, CDR2 YENEEA. V shed 5 bases, J shed 7 bases, and the junction held 10 bases outside the gene matches. The CDR3 coding sequence is TGTGCCAGCAGCCATTCCTGGACAGGGGGATCTGAAAAACTGTTTTTT. Residues: CASSHSWTGGSEKLFF.

V and J are TRBV5-1 and TRBJ2-1; the match to TRBD2 covers 12 bases. Germline V gives CDR1 SGHRS, CDR2 YFSETQ. CDR3 length: 15 amino acids. The ends lost 1 base at V and 10 bases at J; junction bases unmatched: 6. The CDR3 here is CASSLLAGGPGEQFF. The CDR3 nucleotides are TGCGCCAGCAGCTTGCTAGCGGGGGGGCCGGGAGAGCAGTTCTTC.

This clone turned up a few times. The rearrangement uses TRBV7-2 and TRBJ2-3; D gene uncertain. CDR1 and CDR2 (germline): SGHTA, FQGNSA. The CDR3 extends over 15 amino acids. Deletions cut 2 bases from V and 0 bases from J, with 9 bases between. The CDR3 protein is CASSLQTPSTDTQYF. The DNA for the CDR3 is TGTGCCAGCAGCTTACAGACCCCTAGCACAGATACGCAGTATTTT. The whole variable domain, filled in from reference TRBV7-2 and TRBJ2-3, reads GAGVSQSPSNKVTEKGKDVELRCDPISGHTALYWYRQSLGQGLEFLIYFQGNSAPDKSGLPSDRFSAERTGGSVSTLTIQRTQQEDSAVYLCASSLQTPSTDTQYFGPGTRLTVL.

Here the CDR3 reads CASSPSGFAYEQYF. CDR3 bases: TGTGCCAGCAGCCCTAGCGGATTTGCCTACGAGCAGTACTTC. The chain links TRBV13 to TRBJ2-7; TRBD2 aligns across 7 bases. The CDR3 sequence is 14 residues long. Germline V CDR1 and CDR2: PRHDT, FYEKMQ (reference sequence). Trimming took 5 bases from V and 2 from J; bases not matched to a gene: 6.

This rearrangement joins TRBV5-5 to TRBJ1-2; TRBD1 aligns across 8 bases. CDR1 is SGHKS, CDR2 YYEKEE, per germline (reference sequence). V lost 1 base, J lost 4 bases, and 15 bases stayed unmatched. The CDR3 contains 18 residues. CDR3 in amino acids: CASSLPRDRTIAGYGYTF. DNA of the CDR3: TGTGCCAGCAGCTTGCCGCGGGACAGGACGATCGCAGGCTATGGCTACACCTTC. Filled out from reference TRBV5-5 and TRBJ1-2, the complete variable domain reads DAGVTQSPTHLIKTRGQQVTLRCSPISGHKSVSWYQQVLGQGPQFIFQYYEKEERGRGNFPDRFSARQFPNYSSELNVNALLLGDSALYLCASSLPRDRTIAGYGYTFGSGTRLTVV.

The J gene is TRBJ2-7, the V gene TRBV9; the D is unclear. V shed 3 bases and J shed 3 bases, with 10 bases lying between them. The CDR3 sequence is 13 residues long. Germline V CDR1 and CDR2: SGDLS, YYNGEE. The CDR3: CASSAAGGYEQYF. CDR3 bases: TGTGCCAGCAGCGCCGCCGGCGGCTACGAGCAGTACTTC.

This chain joins TRBV15 and TRBJ1-2; perhaps TRBD1 as D (5 bases). V shed 1 base and J shed 3 bases, with 9 bases lying between them. Germline CDR1 LNHNV, CDR2 YYDKDF (reference sequence). The CDR3 consists of 14 residues. CDR3 loop: CATSRAQDHYGYTF. The CDR3 nucleotides are TGTGCCACCAGCAGAGCACAGGATCACTATGGCTACACCTTC.

This clone was detected only once. The chain couples TRBV6-1 to TRBJ1-1; 7 bases are a match to TRBD1. There are 15 residues in the CDR3. CDR1 and CDR2 (germline): MNHNS, SASEGT. V lost 6 bases, J lost 2 bases, and 9 bases stayed unmatched. As DNA, the CDR3 is TGTGCCAGCAGAGGGGGCTTGGGGGGTAACACTGAAGCTTTCTTT. Amino acids: CASRGGLGGNTEAFF.

The table lists this clone with a few counts. The chain carries TRBV2 and TRBJ1-5; TRBD1 is a possible D gene (5 bases). Trimming left V 7 bases short and J 6 bases short, with 19 bases between. The germline V gene has CDR1 SNHLY and CDR2 FYNNEI. This CDR3 is built from 15 residues. CDR3 in DNA: TGTGCCAGCAACGAGGGATGGGGGGGATCTCAGCCCCAGCATTTT. Translated, it gives CASNEGWGGSQPQHF.

The V gene is TRBV9, the J gene TRBJ1-6, with 9 bases lining up with TRBD1. V shed 4 bases, J shed 9 bases, and the junction held 14 bases outside the gene matches. The germline V gene has CDR1 SGDLS and CDR2 YYNGEE. This CDR3 is built from 17 residues. CDR3: CASSPSPTGTGFSPLHF. The CDR3 DNA reads TGTGCCAGCAGCCCCTCTCCCACTGGGACAGGGTTTTCACCCCTCCACTTT.

This chain links TRBV6-6 with TRBJ1-1; D uncertain. V gave up 2 bases and J gave up 2 bases, with 9 bases separating them. In germline, CDR1 is MNHNY, CDR2 SVGAGI (reference sequence). The CDR3 runs 14 residues. DNA for the CDR3: TGTGCCAGCAGTTACGAAAACGAAAACACTGAAGCTTTCTTT. Translated, it gives CASSYENENTEAFF.

This rearrangement joins TRBV19 to TRBJ1-2, with D possibly matching TRBD1 (6 bases). The germline V gene encodes CDR1 LNHDA and CDR2 SQIVND (reference sequence). The CDR3 runs 18 residues. Trimming took 3 bases from V and 8 from J, leaving 28 bases between them. This chain's CDR3 is CASSIQPPPVPGGGGYTF. CDR3 nucleotide sequence: TGTGCCAGTAGTATTCAACCCCCCCCCGTTCCAGGCGGGGGCGGCTACACCTTC.